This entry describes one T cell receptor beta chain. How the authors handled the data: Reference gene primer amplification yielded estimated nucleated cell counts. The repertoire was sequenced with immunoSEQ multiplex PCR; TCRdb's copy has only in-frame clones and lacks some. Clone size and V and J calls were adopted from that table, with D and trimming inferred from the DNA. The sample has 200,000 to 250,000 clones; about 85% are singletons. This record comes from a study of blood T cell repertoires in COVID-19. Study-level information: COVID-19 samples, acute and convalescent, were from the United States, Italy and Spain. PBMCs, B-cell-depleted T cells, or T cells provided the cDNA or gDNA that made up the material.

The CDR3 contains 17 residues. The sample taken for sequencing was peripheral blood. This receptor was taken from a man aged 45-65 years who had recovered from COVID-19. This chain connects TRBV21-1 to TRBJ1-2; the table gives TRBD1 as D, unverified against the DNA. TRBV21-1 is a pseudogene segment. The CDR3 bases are TGTGCCAGCAGCAACGAGACAGGGGGGGTAGAGCCTGGTGGCTACACCTTC. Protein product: CASSNETGGVEPGGYTF.